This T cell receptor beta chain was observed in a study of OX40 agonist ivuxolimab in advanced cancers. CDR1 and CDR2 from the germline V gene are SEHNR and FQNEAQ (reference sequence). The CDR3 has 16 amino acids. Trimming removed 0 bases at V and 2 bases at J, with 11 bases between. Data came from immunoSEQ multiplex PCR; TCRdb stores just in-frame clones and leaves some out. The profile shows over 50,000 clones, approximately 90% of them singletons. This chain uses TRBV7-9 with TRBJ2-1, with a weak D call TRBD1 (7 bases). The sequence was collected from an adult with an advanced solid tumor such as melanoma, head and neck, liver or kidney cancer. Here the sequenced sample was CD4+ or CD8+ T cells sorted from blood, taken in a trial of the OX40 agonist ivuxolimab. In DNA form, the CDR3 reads TGTGCCAGCAGCTTAGCGGAGGGGGCTACCTACAATGAGCAGTTCTTC. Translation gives CASSLAEGATYNEQFF.